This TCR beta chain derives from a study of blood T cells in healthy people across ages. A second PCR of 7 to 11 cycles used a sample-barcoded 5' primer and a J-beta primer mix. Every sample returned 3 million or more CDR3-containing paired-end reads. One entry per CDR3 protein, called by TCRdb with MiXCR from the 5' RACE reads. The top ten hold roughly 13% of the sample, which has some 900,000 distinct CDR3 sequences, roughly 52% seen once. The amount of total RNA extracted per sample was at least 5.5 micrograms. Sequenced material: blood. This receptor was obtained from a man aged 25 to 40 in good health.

The CDR3 DNA reads TGTGCCAGCAGTTTGTCATCTTTGGGGCTAGCGGGTAGAGGGAATGAGCAGTTCTTC. This translates into CASSLSSLGLAGRGNEQFF. The J gene is TRBJ2-1, the V gene TRBV28, with 8 bases identical to TRBD2. The V gene's germline CDR1 is MDHEN and CDR2 SYDVKM. The ends lost 3 bases at V and 7 bases at J; junction bases unmatched: 20. There are 19 residues in the CDR3.